This T cell receptor (beta chain) was found in a study of blood T cells in healthy people across ages. Notes on the study in general: Compared with aged donors, long-lived donors showed fewer expanded clones, suggesting selection. The percentage of naive T cells correlated strongly with TCR beta diversity.

Staff drew 9 to 10 milliliters of peripheral blood from each donor. Total RNA was extracted at no less than 6 micrograms per sample. The CDR3 has 13 amino acids. Between the trimmed V and J ends, which lost 6 bases and 5 bases, there was a span of 13 bases. PCR was performed a second time for 7 to 11 cycles using a sample-barcoded 5' primer and a J-beta primer mix. TCRdb re-called the 5' RACE reads through MiXCR, storing one row per CDR3 protein. Of some 860,000 distinct CDR3 sequences listed, more than 50% are singletons. Points on this clonotype: Its specificity is unknown.

The sample taken for sequencing was blood. The chain has TRBV12-3 or TRBV12-4 and TRBJ1-1, with D possibly TRBD1 on 5 matching bases. The source is a man aged 40-49 years in good health. CDR3: CASSPRGYTEAFF. As DNA, the CDR3 is TGTGCCAGCAGCCCTCGGGGGTATACTGAAGCTTTCTTT.